A selection of T cell receptor beta chains follows, all from one sample in a study of CD8 T cells in ankylosing spondylitis. TCRdb re-called the 5' RACE reads through MiXCR, storing one row per CDR3 protein. The repertoire holds 200,000 to 250,000 distinct CDR3 sequences, approximately 20% seen once, with about two fifths in the top ten. The sample comprised blood, either unsorted or a sorted T cell fraction (not recorded which). All receptors derive from a male donor with ankylosing spondylitis. Both conserved end residues are part of each CDR3. A D gene is named only where the DNA matches it firmly. Size values are once, few and many counts, or a class for expanded clones, and some rows have none.

d_gene,j_gene,v_gene,abundance,CDR3aa,CDR3nt
NA,TRBJ1-2,TRBV9,NA,CASSTLPRSLMSGYTF,TGTGCCAGCAGCACCCTCCCCCGGTCCCTAATGAGTGGCTACACCTTC
NA,TRBJ1-1,TRBV29-1,many,CSVLMPRDTEAFF,TGCAGCGTTCTCATGCCGCGGGACACTGAAGCTTTCTTT
NA,TRBJ2-7,TRBV29-1,many,CSVRAEERFEQYF,TGCAGCGTCCGAGCCGAGGAGAGATTCGAGCAGTACTTC
NA,TRBJ2-7,TRBV3-1,many,CASSQGTGVYEQYF,TGTGCCAGCAGCCAAGGCACGGGTGTTTACGAGCAGTACTTC
TRBD2,TRBJ2-3,TRBV27,NA,CASSPTPLAGGLGTDTQYF,TGTGCCAGCAGTCCTACCCCACTAGCGGGGGGGCTGGGCACAGATACGCAGTATTTT
NA,TRBJ2-1,TRBV28,NA,CASSLLANEQFF,TGTGCCAGCAGTTTACTCGCCAATGAGCAGTTCTTC
TRBD2,TRBJ2-1,TRBV28,NA,CASSPAGTSGEEDEQFF,TGTGCCAGCAGTCCCGCCGGGACTAGCGGAGAAGAGGATGAGCAGTTCTTC
TRBD1,TRBJ2-2,TRBV20-1,NA,CSARSFAGGGGELFF,TGCAGTGCCAGGAGTTTTGCAGGGGGTGGCGGGGAGCTGTTTTTT
TRBD2,TRBJ2-5,TRBV2,NA,CASTGLAGPQETQYF,TGTGCCAGCACCGGGCTAGCGGGGCCCCAAGAGACCCAGTACTTC
TRBD2,TRBJ2-3,TRBV5-1,few,CASSVTLAGGPTDTQYF,TGCGCCAGCAGCGTAACCCTAGCGGGAGGGCCTACAGATACGCAGTATTTT
TRBD2,TRBJ2-7,TRBV29-1,many,CSVEGTSGINEQYF,TGCAGCGTTGAAGGAACTAGCGGGATAAACGAGCAGTACTTC
NA,TRBJ1-2,TRBV4-1,NA,CASSQDHSVYGYTF,TGCGCCAGCAGCCAAGACCACAGTGTCTATGGCTACACCTTC
NA,TRBJ2-7,TRBV27,NA,CASSSTISYEQYF,TGTGCCAGCAGTTCCACTATCTCCTACGAGCAGTACTTC
NA,TRBJ2-7,TRBV27,NA,CASSFSGSGRLYEQYF,TGTGCCAGCAGTTTCTCCGGGTCCGGGCGCCTCTACGAGCAGTACTTC
TRBD2,TRBJ2-3,TRBV4-3,NA,CASSQDNVGLAGGGPQYF,TGCGCCAGCAGCCAAGATAATGTAGGGCTAGCGGGAGGTGGTCCGCAGTATTTT
NA,TRBJ1-4,TRBV24-1,few,CATSDVPTHREGPVELFF,TGTGCCACCAGTGATGTACCGACCCACAGGGAAGGGCCGGTGGAACTGTTTTTT
NA,TRBJ1-1,TRBV2,NA,CASSESGAFF,TGTGCCAGCAGTGAGAGTGGCGCTTTCTTT
NA,TRBJ1-1,TRBV27,few,CASSLLGVHLGDTEAFF,TGTGCCAGCAGTTTACTAGGGGTACACCTCGGGGACACTGAAGCTTTCTTT
TRBD1,TRBJ2-7,TRBV5-1,NA,CASRTGAHYEQYF,TGCGCCAGTCGGACAGGGGCCCACTACGAGCAGTACTTC
TRBD1,TRBJ1-2,TRBV12-3/TRBV12-4,many,CASSLDRGYGYTF,TGTGCCAGCAGTTTAGACAGGGGCTATGGCTACACCTTC
NA,TRBJ1-6,TRBV5-1,NA,CASSLVGNSPLHF,TGCGCCAGCAGCTTGGTGGGGAATTCACCCCTCCACTTT
TRBD1,TRBJ1-2,TRBV12-3/TRBV12-4,many,CASTWGGQRLYGYTF,TGTGCCAGCACCTGGGGGGGACAGAGACTCTATGGCTACACCTTC
NA,TRBJ1-2,TRBV7-2,few,CASSGEGPYYGYTF,TGTGCCAGCAGCGGAGAGGGCCCATACTATGGCTACACCTTC
TRBD1,TRBJ2-3,TRBV6-5,NA,CASSSWQGAVTDTQYF,TGTGCCAGCAGTTCTTGGCAGGGGGCGGTCACAGATACGCAGTATTTT
TRBD2,TRBJ2-5,TRBV4-1,NA,CAGSPLYGLAEETQYF,TGCGCCGGCAGCCCCCTCTACGGACTAGCCGAAGAGACCCAGTACTTC
NA,TRBJ2-3,TRBV28,NA,CASSPTLYTGMLTTDTQYF,TGTGCCAGCAGTCCCACCCTTTATACAGGGATGTTAACCACAGATACGCAGTATTTT
NA,TRBJ2-2,TRBV20-1,NA,CSARDLGMGTGELFF,TGCAGTGCTAGAGATCTCGGGATGGGGACCGGGGAGCTGTTTTTT
NA,TRBJ2-6,TRBV28,NA,CASSFVFRPGANVLTF,TGTGCCAGCAGTTTTGTGTTCAGGCCTGGGGCCAACGTCCTGACTTTC
NA,TRBJ2-7,TRBV4-2,few,CASSQGGQGSYEQYF,TGTGCCAGCAGCCAAGGAGGCCAGGGCTCCTACGAGCAGTACTTC
NA,TRBJ2-7,TRBV7-9,NA,CASSLGRGPSYEQYF,TGTGCCAGCAGCTTAGGGCGGGGACCCTCCTACGAGCAGTACTTC
TRBD2,TRBJ2-7,TRBV7-2,NA,CASSWTSGRANYEQYF,TGTGCCAGCAGTTGGACTAGCGGGAGGGCCAACTACGAGCAGTACTTC
TRBD2,TRBJ2-7,TRBV27,NA,CASSFSGGRYEQYF,TGTGCCAGCAGTTTTAGCGGGGGGCGCTACGAGCAGTACTTC
NA,TRBJ2-5,TRBV7-3,few,CASSLISGLQETQYF,TGTGCCAGCAGCTTAATAAGCGGCCTCCAAGAGACCCAGTACTTC
NA,TRBJ1-2,TRBV20-1,few,CSARETGSNYGYTF,TGCAGTGCTAGAGAGACAGGTTCTAACTATGGCTACACCTTC